Listed here is a single TCR beta chain. Its cognate antigen is unknown. The germline V and J ends were trimmed by 4 bases and 7 bases, with 16 bases remaining between them. CDR3 length: 14 amino acids. Germline CDR1 MNHEY, CDR2 SMNVEV (reference sequence). This specimen belongs to a study of PD-1 blockade in classical Hodgkin lymphoma. Profiling relied on immunoSEQ multiplex PCR, and the TCRdb table lists in-frame clones only, not all of them. Altogether 70,000 or so clones are present, about 93% being singletons, with the ten largest covering roughly 2.5%. Study-wide results and limits: Newly diagnosed patients had baseline TCR diversity that was reportedly lower than that of healthy donors. Still unresolved is the cause of the repertoire differences, which may be disease activity or prior therapy.

Time point defined: newly diagnosed, previously untreated cHL patient sample. What was sequenced was peripheral blood mononuclear cells (PBMCs). V and J are TRBV27 and TRBJ1-2; TRBD1 might be the D (6 bases). The receptor's source is a human donor with classical Hodgkin lymphoma. The CDR3 coding sequence is TGTGCCAGCAGTTCGGGGAGGGGGGAAGGTGGCTACACCTTC. It translates to CASSSGRGEGGYTF.